A single sample is the source of the 15 T cell receptor beta chains below, sequenced in a study of PD-L1 blockade in urothelial cancer. The assay was immunoSEQ multiplex PCR, and TCRdb's table has in-frame clones only and misses some. The sample lists about 15,000 clones; roughly 87% were seen once. Material: PBMCs, obtained around atezolizumab (anti-PD-L1) treatment. The receptors were sampled from a man in his forties or fifties with urothelial cancer.

The CDR3 DNA reads as TGTGCCAGCAGCTCCCAGGGGGCTGGACTGGCCCCCTCTGGAAACACCATATATTTT. The encoded protein is CASSSQGAGLAPSGNTIYF. J is TRBJ1-3 and V is TRBV7-6, with TRBD1 identical over 8 bases. CDR3 length: 19 residues. Germline-derived CDR1 and CDR2 are SGHVS and FNYEAQ. The V and J ends lost 4 bases and 0 bases, in that order; junction bases with no gene match: 14. Supplemented by reference TRBV7-6 and TRBJ1-3, the full variable domain reads GAGVSQSPRYKVTKRGQDVALRCDPISGHVSLYWYRQALGQGPEFLTYFNYEAQQDKSGLPNDRFSAERPEGSISTLTIQRTEQRDSAMYRCASSSQGAGLAPSGNTIYFGEGSWLTVV.

The gene calls are TRBV11-3 and TRBJ1-1; possibly TRBD1 for D (5 bases). CDR1 and CDR2 from the germline V gene are SGHNT and YENEEA. The V end was cut by 6 bases, the J end by 4 bases, with 9 bases between. This CDR3 region has 12 residues. The CDR3 region has the DNA TGTGCCAGCAGAGGGGAATCCACTGAAGCTTTCTTT. Protein product: CASRGESTEAFF.

The chain couples TRBV2 to TRBJ1-1; 8 bases agree with TRBD1. V shed 3 bases and J 0 bases; nucleotides not matched to a gene: 3. The CDR3 extends over 15 amino acids. Per germline, CDR1 SNHLY and CDR2 FYNNEI. CDR3 nucleotides: TGTGCCAGCAGTGATCGACAGGGGATGAACACTGAAGCTTTCTTT. Amino acids: CASSDRQGMNTEAFF.

The chain carries TRBV6-1 and TRBJ2-7; tentatively, D is TRBD2 (5 bases). This CDR3 spans 14 amino acids. Trimming cost V 3 bases and J 4 bases, with 13 bases left between them. Per germline, CDR1 MNHNS and CDR2 SASEGT. As DNA, the CDR3 is TGTGCCAGCAGTGAGACTAAAACTGGGTACGAGCAGTACTTC. This codes for CASSETKTGYEQYF.

The chain carries TRBV19 and TRBJ1-2; the D is unclear. The germline V and J ends were trimmed by 3 bases and 0 bases, with 11 bases remaining between them. This CDR3 spans 15 amino acids. Germline V gene sequence: CDR1 LNHDA, CDR2 SQIVND (reference sequence). The CDR3: CASSIQAGSNYGYTF. The CDR3 bases are TGTGCCAGTAGTATCCAAGCCGGGTCTAACTATGGCTACACCTTC.

This rearrangement joins TRBV19 to TRBJ2-7; D is unresolved. The germline gives CDR1 LNHDA, CDR2 SQIVND (reference sequence). Trimming pared 4 bases from V and 3 bases from J, leaving 10 bases between. There are 13 residues in the CDR3. The CDR3 DNA follows: TGTGCCAGTAGTAAAAACCAGGTCTACGAGCAGTACTTC. Translating gives CASSKNQVYEQYF.

Points on this clone: A junction boundary mismatches the germline segment, possibly from a read error. This chain links TRBV7-7 with TRBJ2-7; the match to TRBD1 covers 7 bases. CDR1 SSHAT and CDR2 FNYEAQ come from the germline V gene (reference sequence). The CDR3 sequence is 14 residues long. The CDR3 sequence: CASSLGTDSYEQYF. The CDR3 DNA sequence: TGTGCTAGCAGCTTAGGGACAGACTCCTACGAGCAGTACTTC.

V usage is TRBV27 and J usage is TRBJ2-7; D possibly corresponds to TRBD2 (5 bases). Trimming removed 0 bases from V and 1 base from J, with 10 bases in between. CDR1 and CDR2 (germline): MNHEY, SMNVEV (reference sequence). The CDR3 sequence is 15 residues long. DNA for the CDR3: TGTGCCAGCAGTTTATCGAGGGCTAGGTCCTACGAGCAGTACTTC. Its translation is CASSLSRARSYEQYF.

V gene TRBV7-2 combines with J gene TRBJ1-1; D not certain. This CDR3 region has 13 residues. The germline gives CDR1 SGHTA, CDR2 FQGNSA. V lost 1 base and J lost 9, with 12 bases in between. The chain's CDR3 is CASSLGAARQAFF. DNA for the CDR3: TGTGCCAGCAGCTTAGGGGCAGCTCGTCAAGCTTTCTTT.

The chain couples TRBV7-9 to TRBJ2-7; D uncertain. The V gene lost 5 bases and the J gene lost 0 bases, with 5 bases spanning the gap. The CDR3 runs to 12 residues. Germline values: CDR1 SEHNR, CDR2 FQNEAQ (reference sequence). The CDR3 loop is CASSDNSYEQYF. CDR3 DNA: TGTGCCAGCAGCGACAACTCCTACGAGCAGTACTTC. The full variable domain, completed using reference TRBV7-9 and TRBJ2-7, is DTGVSQNPRHKITKRGQNVTFRCDPISEHNRLYWYRQTLGQGPEFLTYFQNEAQLEKSRLLSDRFSAERPKGSFSTLEIQRTEQGDSAMYLCASSDNSYEQYFGPGTRLTVT.

The chain couples TRBV6-1 to TRBJ1-1; D is unclear. The V gene lost 3 bases and the J gene lost 1 base, with 9 bases spanning the gap. In germline, CDR1 is MNHNS, CDR2 SASEGT. The CDR3 runs 14 residues. The CDR3 region has the DNA TGTGCCAGCAGTGACACCAACAGGAACACTGAAGCTTTCTTT. As protein: CASSDTNRNTEAFF.

The chain links TRBV14 to TRBJ2-7; 7 bases line up with TRBD2. V shed 2 bases, J shed 2 bases, and the junction held 12 bases outside the gene matches. The CDR3 extends over 17 amino acids. From germline, CDR1 is SGHDN and CDR2 FVKESK. This CDR3 reads CASSQLSGLAVPYEQYF. Written as DNA, the CDR3 is TGTGCCAGCAGCCAACTGTCGGGCCTAGCGGTACCCTACGAGCAGTACTTC.

This clone was picked up one time. This chain connects TRBV5-1 to TRBJ1-6; 8 bases align to TRBD1. Looked up from germline, CDR1 is SGHRS and CDR2 is YFSETQ. CDR3 size: 16 residues. V trimming: 3 bases; J trimming: 8 bases; junction bases outside the gene matches: 10. Written as DNA, the CDR3 is TGCGCCAGCAGCTCGAACCTCAGGGGGCCGGATTCACCCCTCCACTTT. It specifies CASSSNLRGPDSPLHF.

V usage is TRBV11-2 and J usage is TRBJ1-3; unclear D gene. The V gene's germline CDR1 is SGHAT and CDR2 FQNNGV. With 6 bases removed from V and 3 bases from J, the gap between germline ends came to 12 bases. The CDR3 runs to 14 residues. The CDR3 coding sequence is TGTGCCAGCAGTCAGGCCGGGAGTGGAAACACCATATATTTT. Translation gives CASSQAGSGNTIYF.

The chain has TRBV15 and TRBJ1-5; possibly TRBD1 for D (6 bases). The germline gives CDR1 LNHNV, CDR2 YYDKDF (reference sequence). This CDR3 is built from 14 residues. Trimming stripped 7 bases from V and 4 bases from J, with 14 bases between. CDR3 sequence (DNA): TGTGCCACCAAGATAGGGGGTCGGAATCAGCCCCAGCATTTT. Its protein product is CATKIGGRNQPQHF.